Listed below are T cell receptor beta chains from one sample, sequenced in a study of blood T cell repertoires in COVID-19. The protocol was immunoSEQ multiplex PCR, while the TCRdb copy is restricted to in-frame clones and leaves out a portion. The repertoire has 150,000 to 200,000 clones, around 90% of them found once; the top ten carry roughly 1.6%. The specimen was peripheral blood. The origin of the receptors is a woman in her forties or fifties with acute or convalescent COVID-19. The CDR3 runs from the conserved cysteine through the conserved F or W. The D gene is left open where the match is weak. Clone size appears in some rows only: once, few, many, or a class for an expanded clone.

d_call: TRBD1
j_call: TRBJ2-3
clone_size: -
v_call: TRBV11-3
cdr3_aa: CASSSGQGDTDTQYF
cdr3_nt: TGTGCCAGCAGCTCGGGACAGGGGGACACAGATACGCAGTATTTT

d_call: -
j_call: TRBJ2-6
clone_size: -
v_call: TRBV19
cdr3_aa: CASRGRDSGANVLTF
cdr3_nt: TGTGCCAGTAGGGGCAGGGACTCTGGGGCCAACGTCCTGACTTTC

d_call: TRBD1
j_call: TRBJ1-4
clone_size: -
v_call: TRBV2
cdr3_aa: CASSRDRGEKLFF
cdr3_nt: TGTGCCAGCAGCCGGGACAGAGGTGAAAAACTGTTTTTT

d_call: -
j_call: TRBJ2-1
clone_size: -
v_call: TRBV4-1
cdr3_aa: CASSQDGDTYNEQFF
cdr3_nt: TGCGCCAGCAGCCAAGATGGTGACACGTACAATGAGCAGTTCTTC

d_call: TRBD1
j_call: TRBJ2-2
clone_size: -
v_call: TRBV24-1
cdr3_aa: CATRGQGNTGELFF
cdr3_nt: TGTGCCACCAGGGGACAGGGGAACACCGGGGAGCTGTTTTTT

d_call: TRBD2
j_call: TRBJ2-3
clone_size: -
v_call: TRBV7-2
cdr3_aa: CASSWSRGVGTDTQYF
cdr3_nt: TGTGCCAGCAGCTGGAGCCGGGGGGTGGGCACAGATACGCAGTATTTT

d_call: -
j_call: TRBJ1-2
clone_size: -
v_call: TRBV5-4
cdr3_aa: CASSLDRLNYGYTF
cdr3_nt: TGTGCCAGCAGCTTGGACAGGCTTAACTATGGCTACACCTTC

d_call: -
j_call: TRBJ2-7
clone_size: -
v_call: TRBV30
cdr3_aa: CAWTQGYGEQYF
cdr3_nt: TGTGCCTGGACCCAGGGGTACGGCGAGCAGTACTTC

d_call: -
j_call: TRBJ2-2
clone_size: -
v_call: TRBV19
cdr3_aa: CASSTTWQGPSWTGELFF
cdr3_nt: TGTGCCAGTAGTACGACCTGGCAGGGTCCCTCTTGGACCGGGGAGCTGTTTTTT

d_call: -
j_call: TRBJ2-3
clone_size: -
v_call: TRBV5-4
cdr3_aa: CASSPGGQGATDTQYF
cdr3_nt: TGTGCCAGCAGCCCCGGTGGTCAGGGCGCCACAGATACGCAGTATTTT

d_call: -
j_call: TRBJ2-1
clone_size: once
v_call: TRBV6-1
cdr3_aa: CASSEARFEQFF
cdr3_nt: TGTGCCAGCAGTGAAGCGCGGTTTGAGCAGTTCTTC

d_call: -
j_call: TRBJ2-7
clone_size: -
v_call: TRBV7-3
cdr3_aa: CASSLTGSGSEQYF
cdr3_nt: TGTGCCAGCAGCTTAACAGGGTCGGGGAGCGAGCAGTACTTC

d_call: TRBD1
j_call: TRBJ2-3
clone_size: -
v_call: TRBV9
cdr3_aa: CASSVGQGGDTQYF
cdr3_nt: TGTGCCAGCAGCGTGGGACAGGGAGGAGATACGCAGTATTTT

d_call: -
j_call: TRBJ1-2
clone_size: -
v_call: TRBV5-1
cdr3_aa: CASSLGPRAFGYTF
cdr3_nt: TGCGCCAGCAGCTTGGGACCCAGGGCTTTTGGCTACACCTTC

d_call: -
j_call: TRBJ1-5
clone_size: -
v_call: TRBV24-1
cdr3_aa: CATSEVQWPQHF
cdr3_nt: TGTGCCACCAGTGAGGTACAGTGGCCCCAGCATTTT

d_call: TRBD2
j_call: TRBJ2-1
clone_size: few
v_call: TRBV5-1
cdr3_aa: CASSSIAGETFF
cdr3_nt: TGCGCCAGCAGCTCGATAGCGGGAGAAACGTTCTTC

d_call: -
j_call: TRBJ1-6
clone_size: -
v_call: TRBV30
cdr3_aa: CAWRGPPESPLHF
cdr3_nt: TGTGCCTGGAGGGGCCCTCCAGAGTCACCCCTCCACTTT

d_call: TRBD1
j_call: TRBJ2-3
clone_size: -
v_call: TRBV5-1
cdr3_aa: CASSKFDRVGTDTQYF
cdr3_nt: TGCGCCAGCAGCAAATTCGACAGGGTCGGGACAGATACGCAGTATTTT

d_call: TRBD2
j_call: TRBJ2-1
clone_size: -
v_call: TRBV9
cdr3_aa: CASSGSGGGGEQFF
cdr3_nt: TGTGCCAGCAGCGGTAGCGGGGGGGGTGGTGAGCAGTTCTTC

d_call: TRBD1
j_call: TRBJ1-2
clone_size: -
v_call: TRBV10-2
cdr3_aa: CASRLPGQGFGGYTF
cdr3_nt: TGCGCCAGCAGATTACCGGGACAGGGGTTTGGTGGCTACACCTTC

d_call: TRBD1
j_call: TRBJ1-5
clone_size: -
v_call: TRBV28
cdr3_aa: CASSDDRAPNSNQPQHF
cdr3_nt: TGTGCCAGCAGCGACGACAGGGCCCCTAATAGCAATCAGCCCCAGCATTTT

d_call: -
j_call: TRBJ2-5
clone_size: -
v_call: TRBV29-1
cdr3_aa: CSVEGAGETQYF
cdr3_nt: TGCAGCGTTGAGGGGGCGGGAGAGACCCAGTACTTC

d_call: -
j_call: TRBJ1-1
clone_size: few
v_call: TRBV11-3
cdr3_aa: CASSLKGGTEAFF
cdr3_nt: TGTGCCAGCAGCCTCAAAGGAGGCACTGAAGCTTTCTTT

d_call: TRBD1
j_call: TRBJ1-2
clone_size: few
v_call: TRBV4-3
cdr3_aa: CASSQVIRGSGYTF
cdr3_nt: TGCGCCAGCAGCCAAGTTATCAGGGGGTCTGGCTACACCTTC

d_call: TRBD2
j_call: TRBJ2-3
clone_size: -
v_call: TRBV5-4
cdr3_aa: CASRTSGMGTDTQYF
cdr3_nt: TGTGCCAGCCGTACTAGCGGAATGGGGACAGATACGCAGTATTTT